This T cell receptor beta chain was identified during a study of identifying expanded T cells in peripheral blood. During the collection period, no donor immune events like infections were recorded. Method: immunoSEQ multiplex PCR; TCRdb's copy keeps in-frame clones and lacks some. The sample lists around 100,000 clones, around 89% occurring once. Findings and limits, study-wide: Approximately 2-week clone count variance significantly increased as total template count grew. Approximately 1.2 clones differed between technical replicates, versus around 15 and 18 over time.

This clone appeared a few times. No antigen is known for it. CDR3 size: 14 residues. V lost 2 bases and J lost 7; bases outside the gene matches: 2. In germline, CDR1 is SGHTA, CDR2 FQGNSA. The chain couples TRBV7-2 to TRBJ1-6; TRBD1 agrees at 7 bases. The sequence derives from a person aged 18 to 69 in good health. Sequences were obtained from blood. This chain's CDR3 is CASSLRGGNSPLHF. Written as DNA, the CDR3 is TGTGCCAGCAGCTTAAGAGGGGGCAATTCACCCCTCCACTTT.